Presented here are 29 T cell receptor beta chains from one specimen sequenced in a study of blood T cells in healthy people across ages. The second PCR ran roughly 7 to 11 cycles with a sample-barcoded 5' primer and J-beta primers. TCRdb itself ran the 5' RACE reads through MiXCR, one entry per CDR3 protein. The sample has 750,000 to 950,000 distinct CDR3 sequences, 40% to 65% seen once. Specimen: blood. Receptors originate from a man aged 80 or over in good health.

V usage is TRBV11-2 and J usage is TRBJ2-1; 8 positions match TRBD2. The CDR3 contains 14 residues. V lost 7 bases and J lost 6; bases outside the gene matches: 8. Germline CDR1 and CDR2: SGHAT and FQNNGV. The CDR3 nucleotides read TGTGCCAGCAAGGGACTAGAGGGGTTCAATGAGCAGTTCTTC. Its translation is CASKGLEGFNEQFF. Drawing the rest from reference TRBV11-2 and TRBJ2-1, the complete variable domain is EAGVAQSPRYKIIEKRQSVAFWCNPISGHATLYWYQQILGQGPKLLIQFQNNGVVDDSQLPKDRFSAERLKGVDSTLKIQPAKLEDSAVYLCASKGLEGFNEQFFGPGTRLTVL.

The gene calls are TRBV7-2 and TRBJ1-1, with D unclear. Per germline, CDR1 SGHTA and CDR2 FQGNSA. V was pared by 0 bases and J by 2 bases, with 10 bases between. There are 15 residues in the CDR3. The CDR3 sequence: CASSLAPGGNTEAFF. The CDR3 nucleotides are TGTGCCAGCAGCTTAGCCCCGGGAGGCAACACTGAAGCTTTCTTT.

The J gene is TRBJ2-1, the V gene TRBV29-1; D assignment may be TRBD1 or TRBD2 (5 bases each). V shed 3 bases and J shed 7 bases, with 10 bases lying between them. CDR3 length: 12 residues. The V gene's germline CDR1 is SQVTM and CDR2 ANQGSEA. The CDR3 sequence is CSVDAGGNEQFF. In DNA form, the CDR3 reads TGCAGCGTTGATGCTGGGGGAAATGAGCAGTTCTTC.

The rearrangement links TRBV20-1 to TRBJ2-3, with 9 positions matching TRBD2. The CDR3 is 15 residues long. V dropped 3 bases and J dropped 6; count of bases not matched to a gene: 10. CDR1 DFQATT and CDR2 SNEGSKA come from the germline V gene (reference sequence). In DNA, the CDR3 is TGCAGTGCTAGTTTTAGCGGGAGTATCACGGATACGCAGTATTTT. This codes for CSASFSGSITDTQYF.

Only a few counts were recorded for this clonotype. The chain employs TRBV20-1 and TRBJ2-7; a weak D match, TRBD2 (5 bases). Germline values: CDR1 DFQATT, CDR2 SNEGSKA (reference sequence). This CDR3 contains 13 residues. V lost 5 bases and J lost 1, with 12 bases in between. CDR3 region: CSACQLGSYEQYF. Here the CDR3 DNA reads TGCAGTGCTTGCCAACTAGGGTCCTACGAGCAGTACTTC.

Concerning this clonotype itself: The limits of the CDR3 on the DNA are not certain, so only TCRdb's listed CDR3 is given. The V gene is TRBV12-3 or TRBV12-4, the J gene TRBJ2-1. A total of 14 residues make up the CDR3, ends included. CDR3 region: CASSAIALEREQFF.

The chain couples TRBV6-5 to TRBJ2-1; 12 bases fit TRBD2. Germline lookup yields CDR1 MNHEY and CDR2 SVGAGI. V was pared by 4 bases and J by 7 bases, with 8 bases of the junction left unmatched. CDR3 length: 16 residues. For the CDR3, the DNA is TGTGCCAGCAGTTTATCTAGCGGGAGGGCCCGGAATGAGCAGTTCTTC. Encoded protein: CASSLSSGRARNEQFF.

V and J are TRBV27 and TRBJ2-3; 8 bases line up with TRBD1. Germline CDR1 MNHEY, CDR2 SMNVEV (reference sequence). V shed 2 bases, J shed 5 bases, and the junction held 6 bases outside the gene matches. CDR3 length equals 15 residues. CDR3 residues: CASSLQGQGIDTQYF. In DNA, the CDR3 is TGTGCCAGCAGTTTACAAGGACAGGGAATAGATACGCAGTATTTT.

The chain carries TRBV20-1 and TRBJ2-5; 9 bases align to TRBD1. The J call is in doubt because the DNA end fits TRBJ2-7 better. Germline V gives CDR1 DFQATT, CDR2 SNEGSKA (reference sequence). CDR3 length equals 14 residues. CDR3 bases: TGCAGTGCTAGAGAGGGTACAGGGGGCCACGAGCAGTACTTC. It yields the protein CSAREGTGGHEQYF.

This clonotype was picked up a small number of times. The genes are TRBV24-1 and TRBJ2-3; 14 bases line up with TRBD2. Germline assignment: CDR1 KGHDR and CDR2 SFDVKD. The CDR3 extends over 18 amino acids. V dropped 3 bases and J dropped 5; count of bases not matched to a gene: 9. CDR3 DNA sequence: TGTGCCACCAGTGATACCTTAGGGACTAGCGGGAGAGGAGATACGCAGTATTTT. Translating it yields CATSDTLGTSGRGDTQYF.

This clonotype was counted a single time. This chain links TRBV5-1 with TRBJ2-1; D may be TRBD1 or TRBD2 (5 bases each). V was pared by 4 bases and J by 0 bases, with 17 bases between. The CDR3 runs to 17 residues. Looked up from germline, CDR1 is SGHRS and CDR2 is YFSETQ. This CDR3 is CASSQQWDLRSYNEQFF. The CDR3 coding sequence is TGCGCCAGCAGCCAACAATGGGACCTCCGCTCCTACAATGAGCAGTTCTTC.

The CDR3: CASSDGDGLYGYTF. The CDR3 DNA follows: TGTGCCAGCAGTGACGGGGACGGACTCTATGGCTACACCTTC. V gene TRBV6-5 combines with J gene TRBJ1-2, with D perhaps matching TRBD1 (5 bases). The CDR3 has 14 residues. Germline V gene lookup returns CDR1 MNHEY and CDR2 SVGAGI. V was trimmed by 5 bases and J by 4 bases, leaving 14 bases between them.

This chain joins TRBV21-1 and TRBJ2-7. TRBV21-1 is recorded as a pseudogene. The CDR3 extends over 16 amino acids. The chain's CDR3 is CASSKAAPLSSYEQYF. The CDR3 DNA follows: TGTGCCAGCAGCAAAGCGGCACCTTTGAGCTCCTACGAGCAGTACTTC.

The CDR3 loop is CASSYRWGDEQYF. Written as DNA, the CDR3 is TGTGCCAGCAGTTACCGCTGGGGTGACGAGCAGTACTTC. V is TRBV6-5 and J is TRBJ2-7; D remains unclear. V lost 2 bases and J lost 5, with 10 bases in between. The CDR3 sequence is 13 residues long. In germline, CDR1 is MNHEY, CDR2 SVGAGI.

The chain employs TRBV10-3 and TRBJ2-1; D might be TRBD2 (5 bases). This CDR3 is 14 amino acids long. Germline CDR1 and CDR2: ENHRY and SYGVKD. Trimming took off 11 bases at V and 0 bases at J, with 14 bases between the two ends. CDR3 in amino acids: CASQGSGSYNEQFF. The CDR3 region has the DNA TGTGCCTCCCAAGGCAGCGGCTCCTACAATGAGCAGTTCTTC.

V usage is TRBV20-1 and J usage is TRBJ2-1; the match to TRBD1 covers 11 bases. V shed 0 bases and J 6 bases; nucleotides not matched to a gene: 10. This CDR3 is built from 17 residues. CDR1 and CDR2 from the germline V gene are DFQATT and SNEGSKA (reference sequence). The CDR3 DNA follows: TGCAGTGCTAGAGAAAGATTCCGGGACAGGGGGGGCAATGAGCAGTTCTTC. Encoded protein: CSARERFRDRGGNEQFF.

CDR3 sequence (DNA): TGTGCCAGCAGTTTATCCCGGACAGGGAAAAGTTACAATGAGCAGTTCTTC. Translated: CASSLSRTGKSYNEQFF. The chain links TRBV28 to TRBJ2-1; 8 bases align to TRBD1. J gave up 4 bases and V 1 base, and 9 bases lay outside the gene matches. The CDR3 totals 17 residues. Per the germline V gene, CDR1 is MDHEN and CDR2 is SYDVKM.

By share of the sample, this clonotype is medium-sized (0.01 to 0.1%). An end of the junction does not agree with germline; a read error may underlie this. This sequence joins TRBV18 and TRBJ2-3; D gene ambiguous. Germline CDR1 is KGHSH and CDR2 is LQKENI. This CDR3 contains 12 residues. CDR3 in amino acids: CASSPSTDTQYF. Here the CDR3 DNA reads TGCGCCAGCAGCCCTAGCACAGATACGCAGTATTTT.

This chain connects TRBV5-5 to TRBJ2-1, with TRBD2 matching 7 bases. Germline CDR1 SGHKS, CDR2 YYEKEE (reference sequence). With 0 bases clipped from V and 8 bases from J, the junction kept 20 bases outside the gene matches. The CDR3 is 19 amino acids. This CDR3 reads CASSLGPLGWRESGDEQFF. CDR3 DNA: TGTGCCAGCAGCTTGGGCCCCCTAGGTTGGCGGGAGTCCGGGGATGAGCAGTTCTTC.

This clonotype was seen more than once but under ten times. The genes are TRBV15 and TRBJ2-7, with TRBD2 as a possible D gene (6 bases). There are 17 residues in the CDR3. Deletions cut 1 base from V and 0 bases from J, with 16 bases between. Germline V gives CDR1 LNHNV, CDR2 YYDKDF (reference sequence). CDR3: CATSRVAGSHPSYEQYF. CDR3 DNA sequence: TGTGCCACCAGCAGAGTGGCGGGGTCTCACCCCTCCTACGAGCAGTACTTC. Full variable domain (missing parts from reference TRBV15 and TRBJ2-7): DAMVIQNPRYQVTQFGKPVTLSCSQTLNHNVMYWYQQKSSQAPKLLFHYYDKDFNNEADTPDNFQSRRPNTSFCFLDIRSPGLGDTAMYLCATSRVAGSHPSYEQYFGPGTRLTVT.

The CDR3 DNA reads TGTGCCAGCAGTTTAGCGAGGCTAGCGGAACAGTTCTTC. This translates into CASSLARLAEQFF. The chain carries TRBV12-3 or TRBV12-4 and TRBJ2-1, with TRBD2 matching over 7 bases. This CDR3 spans 13 amino acids. Trimming took 0 bases from V and 13 from J; bases not matched to a gene: 6.

The chain combines TRBV30 with TRBJ1-2, with TRBD1 matching over 9 bases. Per germline, CDR1 GTSNPN and CDR2 SVGIG (reference sequence). The V and J ends lost 7 bases and 5 bases, in that order; junction bases with no gene match: 11. CDR3 length equals 14 residues. The DNA of the CDR3 is TGTGCCTTAAGATACAGGGGGCGCGAGTATGGCTACACCTTC. The encoded protein is CALRYRGREYGYTF.

This clonotype turned up a few times. The J gene is TRBJ2-4, the V gene TRBV4-2; D is uncertain. The CDR3 contains 15 residues. With 1 base removed from V and 0 bases from J, the gap between germline ends came to 7 bases. Germline values: CDR1 LGHNA, CDR2 YNFKEQ. Here the CDR3 reads CASSQGGVAKNIQYF. CDR3 sequence (DNA): TGTGCCAGCAGCCAAGGTGGGGTAGCCAAAAACATTCAGTACTTC.

The J gene is TRBJ1-2, the V gene TRBV25-1, with D tentatively TRBD1 (5 bases). This CDR3 contains 14 residues. Trimming shortened V by 4 bases and J by 3 bases, and 12 bases separated the two germline ends. In germline, CDR1 is MGHDK, CDR2 SYGVNS. CDR3 DNA sequence: TGTGCCAGCAGTGCCTGGGACGGATACTATGGCTACACCTTC. Translated, it gives CASSAWDGYYGYTF.

This clonotype was detected ten times or more. The V and J genes are TRBV6-2 or TRBV6-3 and TRBJ1-2, with TRBD1 matching over 8 bases. The CDR3 extends over 15 amino acids. Trimming took 6 bases from V and 1 from J; bases not matched to a gene: 7. From germline, CDR1 is MNHEY and CDR2 SVGEGT. The DNA of the CDR3 is TGTGCCAGCAGCGGCGGGACAGGAGATAACTATGGCTACACCTTC. This gives the protein CASSGGTGDNYGYTF.

The rearrangement joins TRBV29-1 to TRBJ2-1; D is possibly TRBD1 (6 bases). CDR3 length equals 13 residues. The V end was cut by 7 bases, the J end by 7 bases, with 17 bases between. Germline-derived CDR1 and CDR2 are SQVTM and ANQGSEA. CDR3 DNA: TGCAGCGCCGTTAGACAGGCACGGAATGAGCAGTTCTTC. Its protein product is CSAVRQARNEQFF.

This chain joins TRBV7-6 and TRBJ2-4; the match to TRBD1 covers 8 bases. The J call may be mistaken, given a closer DNA end match to TRBJ2-7. The germline gives CDR1 SGHVS, CDR2 FNYEAQ. The CDR3 contains 17 residues. CDR3 coding DNA: TGTGCCAGCAGCCGAAGCTTGGGGACAGGTCTGGGATACGAGCAGTACTTC. Its translation: CASSRSLGTGLGYEQYF.

The chain employs TRBV20-1 and TRBJ2-2, with 11 nucleotides matching TRBD2. V shed 0 bases, J shed 8 bases, and the junction held 5 bases outside the gene matches. This CDR3 is 15 amino acids long. CDR1 DFQATT and CDR2 SNEGSKA come from the germline V gene (reference sequence). The CDR3, as DNA: TGCAGTGCTAGAGATAGCGGGAGGGCCTCAGGGGAGCTGTTTTTT. This encodes CSARDSGRASGELFF.

This clonotype was observed a handful of times. The V call is TRBV9, the J call TRBJ2-7; possible D gene TRBD1, 6 bases. V lost 3 bases to trimming and J lost 7 bases, with 14 bases between them. CDR3 length: 13 amino acids. Per germline, CDR1 SGDLS and CDR2 YYNGEE. The CDR3 protein is CASSESPQGEQYF. The CDR3 nucleotides read TGTGCCAGCAGCGAAAGCCCACAGGGAGAGCAGTACTTC. Combining the CDR3 with reference TRBV9 and TRBJ2-7 gives the whole variable domain DSGVTQTPKHLITATGQRVTLRCSPRSGDLSVYWYQQSLDQGLQFLIQYYNGEERAKGNILERFSAQQFPDLHSELNLSSLELGDSALYFCASSESPQGEQYFGPGTRLTVT.